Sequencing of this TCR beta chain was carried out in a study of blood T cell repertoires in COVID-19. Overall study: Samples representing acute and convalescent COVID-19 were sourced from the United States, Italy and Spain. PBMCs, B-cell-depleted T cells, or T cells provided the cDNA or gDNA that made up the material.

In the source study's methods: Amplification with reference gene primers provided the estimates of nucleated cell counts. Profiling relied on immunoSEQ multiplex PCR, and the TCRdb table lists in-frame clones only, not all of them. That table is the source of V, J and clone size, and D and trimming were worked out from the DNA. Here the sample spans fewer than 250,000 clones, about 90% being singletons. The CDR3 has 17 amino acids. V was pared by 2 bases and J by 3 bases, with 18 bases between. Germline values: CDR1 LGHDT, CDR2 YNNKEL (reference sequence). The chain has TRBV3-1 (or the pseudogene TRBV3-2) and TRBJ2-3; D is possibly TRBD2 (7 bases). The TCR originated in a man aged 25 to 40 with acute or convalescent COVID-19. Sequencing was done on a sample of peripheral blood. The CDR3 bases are TGTGCCAGCAGCCAATGGATAGGGGGGGTGGAAACAGATACGCAGTATTTT. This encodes CASSQWIGGVETDTQYF.